These T cell receptor beta chains were read from a single sample in a study of T-cell memory formation after mild COVID-19. Using its own MiXCR run on the 5' RACE reads, TCRdb lists one record per CDR3 protein. The sample has 400,000 or so distinct CDR3 sequences; approximately 20% are singletons. Sample: PBMCs or a T cell subset sorted from them (not recorded which). The source is an adult woman who had mild COVID-19 (a few samples of this study predate the infection). Cell type and time point are not known. The CDR3 runs from the conserved cysteine through the conserved F or W. The order of the fields is V gene, J gene, CDR3 protein.

>TRBV9|TRBJ2-7
CASSVEDSSYEQYF
>TRBV5-1|TRBJ1-2
CASSWGTGVSYGYTF
>TRBV6-5|TRBJ1-2
CASSYWGAGYTF
>TRBV6-2/TRBV6-3|TRBJ2-1
CASSAPGQVYNEQFF
>TRBV12-3/TRBV12-4|TRBJ2-1
CASAISWGRTIEQFF
>TRBV30|TRBJ1-1
CAWSRDRDIEAFF
>TRBV20-1|TRBJ2-1
CSVTQGNEQFF
>TRBV11-1|TRBJ2-1
CASSGGGRGSNNEQFF
>TRBV6-6|TRBJ2-3
CASSYTATSVADTQYF
>TRBV18|TRBJ1-2
CASSPPDYTGGNNLHGYTF
>TRBV6-6|TRBJ1-6
CASSGPGPGSGSPIHF
>TRBV15|TRBJ2-7
CATSREEGPYEQYF
>TRBV18|TRBJ2-3
CASSPEGIPTDTQYF
>TRBV24-1|TRBJ2-3
CATSGKREATYTQYF
>TRBV5-4|TRBJ2-1
CASSLARGRAYNEQFF
>TRBV12-5|TRBJ2-1
CASGLAGGRGNEQFF
>TRBV5-1|TRBJ2-3
CASSLEDSYKGDTQYF
>TRBV6-5|TRBJ2-1
CASSSSQESRYNEQFF
>TRBV20-1|TRBJ1-2
CSARDHGKYGYTF
>TRBV25-1|TRBJ2-4
CASSELGSIQYF
>TRBV7-6|TRBJ2-3
CASSLVGGGGPSLDTQYF
>TRBV20-1|TRBJ2-4
CSVGALNIQYF
>TRBV29-1|TRBJ2-5
CSVTGTGFVETQYF
>TRBV6-6|TRBJ1-4
CASSDAGTPFF
>TRBV11-2|TRBJ2-7
CASSASGDYEQYF
>TRBV3-1|TRBJ1-3
CASSSDGNTIYF
>TRBV24-1|TRBJ1-2
CATSDSDRVDYGYTF
>TRBV5-6|TRBJ2-5
CASSPDRNQETQYF
>TRBV20-1|TRBJ2-2
CSARLGPGGPESTGELFF
>TRBV3-1|TRBJ1-2
CASSMRTANYGYTF
>TRBV4-1|TRBJ1-5
CASSHLPGHSSYSNQPQHF
>TRBV3-1|TRBJ1-1
CASSQDLLTGSTEAFF
>TRBV6-2/TRBV6-3|TRBJ2-3
CASSQTGNTDTQYF
>TRBV20-1|TRBJ2-1
CSASGVSSYNEQFF
>TRBV7-2|TRBJ1-5
CASSLEGWSGQPQHF
>TRBV7-2|TRBJ2-6
CASSLVALTSGANVLTF
>TRBV13|TRBJ1-2
CASSSGTHNYGYTF
>TRBV5-1|TRBJ2-1
CASGTGSSYNEQFF
>TRBV20-1|TRBJ2-2
CSARTPGLASTGELFF
>TRBV2|TRBJ2-3
CATSRGTGTDTQYF
>TRBV4-3|TRBJ2-3
CASSQEALAGGVGTDTQYF
>TRBV5-1|TRBJ1-1
CASSLVSNTEAFF
>TRBV27|TRBJ2-7
CASTWTGDSYEQYF
>TRBV12-3/TRBV12-4|TRBJ1-2
CASSFSQIDGYTF
>TRBV7-8|TRBJ1-1
CASSFLGRQAEAFF
>TRBV2|TRBJ2-2
CASRYSGSGTGELFF
>TRBV11-2|TRBJ2-3
CASSFMLAASTDTQYF
>TRBV7-6|TRBJ1-1
CAVTGLIGNTEAFF
>TRBV18|TRBJ2-5
CASSPNRDQETQYF
>TRBV10-3|TRBJ1-1
CAVDRGMNTEAFF
>TRBV9|TRBJ1-5
CASSLTGSTQPQHF
>TRBV7-2|TRBJ2-7
CASSVSSGRAQYEQYF
>TRBV6-6|TRBJ1-2
CASSGRQGGTNYGYTF
>TRBV7-9|TRBJ2-7
CASSLAMASLSYEQYF